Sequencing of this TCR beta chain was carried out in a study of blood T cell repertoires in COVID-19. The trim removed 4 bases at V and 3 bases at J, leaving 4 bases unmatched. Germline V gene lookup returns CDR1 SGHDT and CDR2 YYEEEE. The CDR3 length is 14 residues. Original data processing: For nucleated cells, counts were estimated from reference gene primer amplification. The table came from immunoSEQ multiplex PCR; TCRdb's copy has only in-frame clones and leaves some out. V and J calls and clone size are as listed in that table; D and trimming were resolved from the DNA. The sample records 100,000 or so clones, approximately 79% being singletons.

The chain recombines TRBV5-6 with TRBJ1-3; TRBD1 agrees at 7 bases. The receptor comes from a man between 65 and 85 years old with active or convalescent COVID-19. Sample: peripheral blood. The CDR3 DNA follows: TGTGCCAGCAGCCCGACAGGGTTTGGAAACACCATATATTTT. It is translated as CASSPTGFGNTIYF.